Listed below are T cell receptor beta chains from one sample, sequenced in a study of T cells in tuberculosis. This table comes from immunoSEQ multiplex PCR, and its TCRdb copy is limited to in-frame clones, with some not included. The sample holds tens of thousands of clones, 80% to 95% seen once. Sequenced input: PBMCs. Source of these receptors: a donor aged 10-29 years with latent tuberculosis or without tuberculosis infection. Each CDR3 is given with its conserved first and last residue. The order of the fields is V gene, J gene, D gene, clone size, CDR3 protein, CDR3 DNA. D genes are given only for firm matches. Where a row states a size, it is once, few, many or the class of an expanded clone; other rows omit it.

>TRBV29-1|TRBJ1-1|TRBD1|NA
CSVPNGTANTEAFF
TGCAGCGTCCCAAACGGGACAGCGAACACTGAAGCTTTCTTT
>TRBV15|TRBJ2-7|TRBD2|NA
CATSLGLGGSYEQYF
TGTGCCACCAGCTTGGGACTAGGGGGCTCCTACGAGCAGTACTTC
>TRBV13|TRBJ2-3|TRBD2|NA
CASSSGTSLGYTDTQYF
TGTGCCAGCAGCTCCGGGACTAGCCTTGGGTATACAGATACGCAGTATTTT
>TRBV4-2|TRBJ2-1|TRBD2|NA
CASSQVGLAGDEQFF
TGTGCCAGCAGCCAAGTAGGGCTAGCGGGTGATGAGCAGTTCTTC
>TRBV19|TRBJ1-2|NA|NA
CASRSGIDYGYTF
TGTGCCAGTAGATCGGGTATAGACTATGGCTACACCTTC
>TRBV7-2|TRBJ2-3|TRBD1|NA
CASRRTGGGLSDTQYF
TGTGCCAGCAGACGAACAGGGGGCGGTTTGTCAGATACGCAGTATTTT
>TRBV6-1|TRBJ2-2|NA|NA
CASSKKGGTGELFF
TGTGCCAGCAGTAAAAAGGGAGGAACCGGGGAGCTGTTTTTT
>TRBV28|TRBJ2-1|NA|few
CASSAHGGVNEQFF
TGTGCCAGCAGTGCCCACGGGGGTGTGAATGAGCAGTTCTTC
>TRBV27|TRBJ1-1|NA|NA
CASSLSQTNTEAFF
TGTGCCAGCAGTTTATCACAGACGAACACTGAAGCTTTCTTT
>TRBV27|TRBJ2-7|TRBD2|NA
CASFVGGGSSYEQYF
TGTGCCAGCTTTGTCGGGGGGGGTAGCTCCTACGAGCAGTACTTC
>TRBV7-2|TRBJ2-7|NA|once
CASSLMAGTYEQYF
TGTGCCAGCAGCTTAATGGCAGGCACCTACGAGCAGTACTTC
>TRBV6-5|TRBJ2-7|TRBD2|NA
CASSYGSQRGAEQYF
TGTGCCAGCAGTTACGGGTCCCAGCGGGGGGCCGAGCAGTACTTC
>TRBV6-4|TRBJ1-2|TRBD1|NA
CASSDPGGAEDGYTF
TGTGCCAGCAGTGATCCAGGGGGCGCAGAAGATGGCTACACCTTC
>TRBV5-4|TRBJ2-7|NA|NA
CASSPETGGSYEQYF
TGTGCCAGCAGCCCGGAGACGGGTGGTTCCTACGAGCAGTACTTC
>TRBV27|TRBJ2-7|TRBD2|NA
CASSGGLGFYEQYF
TGTGCCAGCAGTGGGGGACTAGGTTTCTACGAGCAGTACTTC
>TRBV7-3|TRBJ2-1|TRBD2|NA
CASSASGGASEQFF
TGTGCCAGCAGCGCCAGCGGGGGGGCGTCTGAGCAGTTCTTC
>TRBV2|TRBJ1-3|NA|NA
CASSEGRGNTIYF
TGTGCCAGCAGTGAAGGCAGGGGAAACACCATATATTTT
>TRBV6-6|TRBJ2-1|TRBD2|NA
CASSGLADEQFF
TGTGCCAGCAGTGGACTAGCGGATGAGCAGTTCTTC
>TRBV29-1|TRBJ2-1|TRBD2|NA
CSVEGLAGENEQFF
TGCAGCGTTGAAGGACTAGCGGGAGAGAATGAGCAGTTCTTC
>TRBV7-9|TRBJ2-7|NA|NA
CASSFIPYEQYF
TGTGCCAGCAGTTTCATTCCCTACGAGCAGTACTTC
>TRBV6-1|TRBJ1-2|TRBD1|NA
CASTQGQGAYGYTF
TGTGCCAGCACTCAAGGACAGGGGGCATATGGCTACACCTTC
>TRBV7-6|TRBJ2-3|TRBD2|NA
CASSRRTSGISTDTQYF
TGTGCCAGCAGCCGAAGGACTAGCGGAATTAGCACAGATACGCAGTATTTT
>TRBV2|TRBJ2-7|NA|NA
CASSRTRVEQYF
TGTGCCAGCAGCCGGACGAGGGTCGAGCAGTACTTC
>TRBV5-5|TRBJ2-7|TRBD1|NA
CASSPNPPGQGREQYF
TGTGCCAGCAGCCCAAACCCGCCGGGACAGGGGAGAGAGCAGTACTTC
>TRBV27|TRBJ2-7|TRBD1|NA
CASRDRRGGEQYF
TGTGCCAGCCGGGACAGGAGGGGAGGCGAGCAGTACTTC
>TRBV27|TRBJ2-1|NA|NA
CASTPASTMREQFF
TGTGCCAGCACTCCCGCGAGTACAATGAGGGAGCAGTTCTTC
>TRBV7-8|TRBJ1-2|NA|NA
CASSLLPQDVETF
TGTGCCAGCAGCTTATTGCCACAGGACGTGGAGACCTTC
>TRBV6-6|TRBJ2-1|TRBD2|NA
CASSYPSGRKNEQFF
TGTGCCAGCAGTTACCCTAGCGGGAGAAAAAATGAGCAGTTCTTC
>TRBV7-3|TRBJ2-2|TRBD2|NA
CASSLRALAGGLNTGELFF
TGTGCCAGCAGCTTAAGAGCCCTAGCGGGGGGACTTAACACCGGGGAGCTGTTTTTT